This T cell receptor (beta chain) came from a study of blood T cell repertoires in COVID-19. Across the study: Acute-phase and convalescent COVID-19 samples originated in the United States, Italy and Spain. In each case, the material was cDNA or gDNA derived from T cells, B-cell-depleted T cells, or PBMCs.

In the authors' workflow: Counts of nucleated cells, estimated from reference gene primer amplification, were obtained. TCRdb keeps only in-frame clones here, not all; method: immunoSEQ multiplex PCR. V, J and clone size were drawn from that table, and D and trimming were deduced from the DNA. Counted here are about 200,000 clones, 80% occurring once; the ten biggest clones make up over 7%. The source of this sequence is a woman between 65 and 79 years old with acute or convalescent COVID-19. Material for sequencing was peripheral blood.

The CDR3 loop is CASSLAPDRGGTDTQYF. CDR3 DNA: TGTGCCAGCAGCTTGGCTCCCGACAGGGGAGGGACAGATACGCAGTATTTT. V and J are TRBV7-8 and TRBJ2-3; a possible D gene is TRBD1 (8 bases). This CDR3 is 17 amino acids long. The V end lost 3 bases, the J end lost 3 bases, and 19 bases lay between the germline ends. CDR1 and CDR2 (germline): SGHVS, FQNEAQ.